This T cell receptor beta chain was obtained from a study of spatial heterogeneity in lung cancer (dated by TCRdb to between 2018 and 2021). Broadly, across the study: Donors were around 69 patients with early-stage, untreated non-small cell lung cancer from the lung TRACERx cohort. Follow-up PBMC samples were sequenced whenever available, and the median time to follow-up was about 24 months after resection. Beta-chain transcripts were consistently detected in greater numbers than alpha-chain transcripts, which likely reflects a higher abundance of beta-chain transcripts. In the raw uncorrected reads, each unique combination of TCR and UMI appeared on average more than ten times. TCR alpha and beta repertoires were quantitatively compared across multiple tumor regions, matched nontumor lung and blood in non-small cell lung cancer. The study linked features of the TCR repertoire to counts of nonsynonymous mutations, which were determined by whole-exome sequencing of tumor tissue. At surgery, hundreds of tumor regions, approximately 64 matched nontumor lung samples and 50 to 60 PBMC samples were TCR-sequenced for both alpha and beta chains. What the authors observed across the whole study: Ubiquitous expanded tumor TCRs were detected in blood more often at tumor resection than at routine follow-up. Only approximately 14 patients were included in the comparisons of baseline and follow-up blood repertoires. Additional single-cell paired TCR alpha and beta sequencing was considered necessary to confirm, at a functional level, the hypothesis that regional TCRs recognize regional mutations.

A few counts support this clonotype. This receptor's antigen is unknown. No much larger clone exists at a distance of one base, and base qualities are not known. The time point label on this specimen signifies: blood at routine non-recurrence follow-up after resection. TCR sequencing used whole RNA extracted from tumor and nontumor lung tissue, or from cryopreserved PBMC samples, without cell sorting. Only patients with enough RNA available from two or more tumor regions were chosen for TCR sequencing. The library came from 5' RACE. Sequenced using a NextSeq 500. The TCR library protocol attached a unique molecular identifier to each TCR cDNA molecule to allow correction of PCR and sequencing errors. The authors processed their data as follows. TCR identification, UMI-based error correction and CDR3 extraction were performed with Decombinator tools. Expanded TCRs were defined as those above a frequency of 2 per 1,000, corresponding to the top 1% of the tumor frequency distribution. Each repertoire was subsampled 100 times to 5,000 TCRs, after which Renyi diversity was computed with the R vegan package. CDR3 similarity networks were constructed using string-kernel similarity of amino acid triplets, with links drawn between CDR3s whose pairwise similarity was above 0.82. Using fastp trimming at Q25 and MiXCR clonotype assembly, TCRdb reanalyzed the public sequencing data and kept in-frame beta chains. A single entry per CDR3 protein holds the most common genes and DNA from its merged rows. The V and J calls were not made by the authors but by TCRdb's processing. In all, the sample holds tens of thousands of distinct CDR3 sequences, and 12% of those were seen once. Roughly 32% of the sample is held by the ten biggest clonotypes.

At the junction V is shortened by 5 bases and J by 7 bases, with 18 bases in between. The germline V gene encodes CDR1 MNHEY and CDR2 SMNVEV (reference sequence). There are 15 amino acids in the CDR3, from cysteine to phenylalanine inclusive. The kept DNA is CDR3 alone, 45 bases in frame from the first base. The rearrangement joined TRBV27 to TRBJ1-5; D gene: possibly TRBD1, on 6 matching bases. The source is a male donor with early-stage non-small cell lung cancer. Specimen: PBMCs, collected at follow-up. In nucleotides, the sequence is TGTGCCAGCAGTCCGTCCCGGGACATTTTCCAGCCCCAGCATTTT. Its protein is CASSPSRDIFQPQHF.